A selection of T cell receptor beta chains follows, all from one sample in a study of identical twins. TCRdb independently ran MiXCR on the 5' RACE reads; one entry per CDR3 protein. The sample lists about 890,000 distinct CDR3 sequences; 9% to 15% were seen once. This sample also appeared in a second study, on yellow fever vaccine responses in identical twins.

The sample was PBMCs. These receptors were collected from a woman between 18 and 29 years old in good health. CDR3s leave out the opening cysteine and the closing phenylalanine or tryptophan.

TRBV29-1,SGGSEAF
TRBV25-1,ASSEKGGGGNEQF
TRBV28,ASSPNGGYLYT
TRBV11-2,ASSLGLSEAF
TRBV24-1,ATTGTGTHTDTQY
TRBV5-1,ASSLGASGSTGELF
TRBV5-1,ASSLLLENNEQF
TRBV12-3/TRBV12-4,ASSSRTSPNEQF
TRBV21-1,ASPGTGVAGELF
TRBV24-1,ATSEDRFNSPLH
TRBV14,ASSYGQGAVEQY
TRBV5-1,ASSQLTRAYEQY